This T cell receptor (beta chain) was profiled in a study of T cell responses to AZD1222 COVID-19 vaccine. The protocol was immunoSEQ multiplex PCR, while the TCRdb copy is restricted to in-frame clones and leaves out a portion. In the table there are 90,000 to 150,000 clones, about 91% of which are singletons. This clone came up a few times. The antigen remains undetermined. Between the trimmed V and J ends, which lost 4 bases and 4 bases, there was a span of 5 bases. The CDR3 runs 11 residues. Germline values: CDR1 ENHRY, CDR2 SYGVKD. The study's findings and limits: As reported, nearly half of all spike-specific TCRs target variant regions that are unmutated. Clonal diversity was possibly underestimated; the donors were predominantly white British and more often female.

Sequencing used peripheral blood, obtained on day 0 of AZD1222 vaccination. This sequence originates from an adult in good health. The chain is built from TRBV10-3 and TRBJ2-7, with unresolved D. The CDR3 DNA follows: TGTGCCATCAGTGTAGAGTACGAGCAGTACTTC. Its protein is CAISVEYEQYF.